These 29 T cell receptor beta chains were sequenced from one sample in a study of cytomegalovirus exposure and HLA in healthy donors. The PCR ran on 60 Vbeta and 13 Jbeta primers. Clones were read by immunoSEQ multiplex PCR, and TCRdb kept only the in-frame ones, dropping some. The table has tens of thousands of clones, approximately 69% seen once; the top ten hold approximately 5.8%. Sequencing was performed on PBMCs. These receptors all come from a boy aged 5-17 years in good health and CMV-seropositive.

The CDR3 spells CASSLTGGYEKLFF. For the CDR3, the DNA is TGCGCCAGCAGCCTAACAGGGGGCTATGAAAAACTGTTTTTT. V gene TRBV5-1 combines with J gene TRBJ1-4; 9 bases are a match to TRBD1. There are 14 residues in the CDR3. The junction had 4 bases not matched to a gene; V was cut back by 4 bases and J by 6 bases. Germline V gives CDR1 SGHRS, CDR2 YFSETQ.

V is TRBV18 and J is TRBJ1-3, with 7 bases aligning to TRBD1. CDR3 length: 16 amino acids. Germline V gene data show CDR1 as KGHSH and CDR2 as LQKENI. J lost 2 bases, V lost 3 bases, and 7 bases had no gene match. The chain's CDR3 is CASSPTTGLTGNTIYF. In nucleotides, the CDR3 is TGTGCCAGCTCACCGACGACAGGGCTCACTGGAAACACCATATATTTT.

The chain couples TRBV2 to TRBJ1-1, with D perhaps matching TRBD1 (5 bases). This CDR3 spans 13 amino acids. Germline assignment: CDR1 SNHLY and CDR2 FYNNEI. V lost 8 bases, J lost 1 base, and 11 bases lay in between. CDR3 sequence (DNA): TGTGCCAGCGGAGGGGACGGGAACACTGAAGCTTTCTTT. Its protein product is CASGGDGNTEAFF.

The rearrangement links TRBV5-1 to TRBJ2-2; 9 nucleotides match TRBD2. Germline lookup yields CDR1 SGHRS and CDR2 YFSETQ. The CDR3 covers 15 residues. V shed 0 bases and J 5 bases; nucleotides not matched to a gene: 2. CDR3 bases: TGCGCCAGCAGCTTGGGTCTAGCGGGGACCGGGGAGCTGTTTTTT. Amino acids: CASSLGLAGTGELFF.

This clone was detected only a few times. V and J are TRBV19 and TRBJ2-1; no firm D call. Trimming removed 6 bases from V and 2 bases from J, with 14 bases in between. Germline V gene lookup returns CDR1 LNHDA and CDR2 SQIVND (reference sequence). CDR3 size: 15 residues. In DNA, the CDR3 is TGTGCCAGTAGCTTCTTTATGGCCCCCTACAATGAGCAGTTCTTC. Encoded protein: CASSFFMAPYNEQFF.

The CDR3 nucleotides are TGTGCCTGGAGTGTGGGGACAGGGGGTTTTGATGAAGCTTTCTTT. Protein sequence: CAWSVGTGGFDEAFF. V gene TRBV30 combines with J gene TRBJ1-1; 11 nucleotides line up with TRBD1. Germline lookup yields CDR1 GTSNPN and CDR2 SVGIG (reference sequence). With 0 bases clipped from V and 7 bases from J, the junction kept 7 bases outside the gene matches. This CDR3 has 15 residues.

J is TRBJ1-1 and V is TRBV15; 9 nucleotides line up with TRBD1. After removal of 8 bases from V and 0 bases from J, the junction contained 4 bases not matched to a gene. Per germline, CDR1 LNHNV and CDR2 YYDKDF (reference sequence). The CDR3 sequence is 14 residues long. In DNA, the CDR3 is TGTGCCACCCATGGGGACAGGGTGAACACTGAAGCTTTCTTT. It is translated as CATHGDRVNTEAFF.

The chain joins TRBV5-1 to TRBJ2-1; D possibly corresponds to TRBD1 (6 bases). CDR3 length: 14 residues. Germline V gene data show CDR1 as SGHRS and CDR2 as YFSETQ. The V gene lost 5 bases and the J gene lost 6 bases, with 15 bases spanning the gap. The CDR3 DNA reads TGCGCCAGCAGGTTGATGGACAGTCTCAATGAGCAGTTCTTC. Its protein product is CASRLMDSLNEQFF.

CDR3 in DNA: TGTGCCAGCTCACCGCGTCAGGCGACTGAAGCTTTCTTT. Its protein is CASSPRQATEAFF. The gene calls are TRBV18 and TRBJ1-1; no clear D gene. Trimming removed 3 bases at V and 5 bases at J, with 10 bases between. Germline V gene sequence: CDR1 KGHSH, CDR2 LQKENI. CDR3 length: 13 amino acids.

The chain recombines TRBV5-4 with TRBJ2-1; D uncertain. The V gene lost 3 bases and the J gene lost 0 bases, with 10 bases spanning the gap. CDR3 length: 15 amino acids. Germline-derived CDR1 and CDR2 are SGHNT and YYREEE (reference sequence). The CDR3 loop is CASSSTMNSYNEQFF. CDR3 nucleotides: TGTGCCAGCAGCTCCACTATGAACTCCTACAATGAGCAGTTCTTC.

The rearrangement links TRBV7-2 to TRBJ1-2; D is perhaps TRBD1 (5 bases). Trimming stripped 5 bases from V and 5 bases from J, with 21 bases between. CDR1 SGHTA and CDR2 FQGNSA come from the germline V gene. This CDR3 region has 16 residues. CDR3 sequence (DNA): TGTGCCAGCAGCGGAGGGACGGGGAATCCTTTGTATGGCTACACCTTC. It yields the protein CASSGGTGNPLYGYTF.

This clone has just a few counts. The rearrangement uses TRBV5-4 and TRBJ2-7, with no clear D. Germline loops: CDR1 SGHNT, CDR2 YYREEE (reference sequence). The V gene lost 0 bases and the J gene lost 2 bases, with 9 bases spanning the gap. The CDR3 runs 14 residues. CDR3 sequence reads: CASSLELQAYEQYF. The CDR3 DNA reads TGTGCCAGCAGCTTGGAACTCCAGGCCTACGAGCAGTACTTC.

The chain combines TRBV27 with TRBJ1-5; the match to TRBD1 covers 7 bases. V was clipped by 5 bases and J by 3 bases; unmatched bases: 4. CDR1 and CDR2 from the germline V gene are MNHEY and SMNVEV (reference sequence). The CDR3 consists of 14 residues. CDR3 region: CASSAGTDNQPQHF. For the CDR3, the DNA is TGTGCCAGCAGTGCCGGGACAGACAATCAGCCCCAGCATTTT.

This clone was seen more than once but under ten times. V usage is TRBV29-1 and J usage is TRBJ2-1; possible D gene TRBD2, 6 bases. Germline V lookup: CDR1 SQVTM, CDR2 ANQGSEA. Trimming removed 3 bases from V and 9 bases from J, with 15 bases in between. The CDR3 consists of 13 residues. CDR3 in amino acids: CSVDSLGGSEQFF. In nucleotides, the CDR3 is TGCAGCGTTGATTCCCTGGGGGGATCTGAGCAGTTCTTC.

The table lists this clone with a count of one. The rearrangement links TRBV9 to TRBJ2-3; the D is unclear. The length of the CDR3 is 12 residues. Trimming removed 2 bases from V and 10 bases from J, with 11 bases in between. Germline V gives CDR1 SGDLS, CDR2 YYNGEE. The CDR3 nucleotides are TGTGCCAGCAGCGTTGGGTCTCTAGCGCAGTATTTT. This gives the protein CASSVGSLAQYF. Combining the CDR3 with reference TRBV9 and TRBJ2-3 gives the whole variable domain DSGVTQTPKHLITATGQRVTLRCSPRSGDLSVYWYQQSLDQGLQFLIQYYNGEERAKGNILERFSAQQFPDLHSELNLSSLELGDSALYFCASSVGSLAQYFGPGTRLTVL.

J is TRBJ1-1 and V is TRBV15; 7 bases are shared with TRBD1. The CDR3 runs to 15 residues. The J segment lost 4 bases and the V segment lost 0 bases, leaving 5 bases of the junction unmatched. Germline-derived CDR1 and CDR2 are LNHNV and YYDKDF (reference sequence). The CDR3 sequence is CATSREQGGLTEAFF. The CDR3 DNA reads TGTGCCACCAGCAGAGAACAAGGGGGCCTCACTGAAGCTTTCTTT.

In this sample, this clone turned up once. J is TRBJ2-6 and V is TRBV9, with a tentative D call TRBD1 (6 bases). The CDR3 extends over 15 amino acids. Germline V gene sequence: CDR1 SGDLS, CDR2 YYNGEE. The V end was cut by 3 bases, the J end by 2 bases, with 9 bases between. The CDR3: CASSDYRAGANVLTF. The CDR3, as DNA: TGTGCCAGCAGCGATTACAGGGCTGGGGCCAACGTCCTGACTTTC.

The V and J genes are TRBV5-1 and TRBJ1-5; the match to TRBD1 covers 7 bases. After removal of 5 bases from V and 4 bases from J, the junction contained 9 bases not matched to a gene. CDR1 and CDR2 (germline): SGHRS, YFSETQ. The CDR3 covers 15 residues. The CDR3 loop is CASRPGTASNQPQHF. The CDR3 bases are TGCGCCAGCAGACCCGGGACAGCTTCTAATCAGCCCCAGCATTTT.

In this sample, this clone turned up once. V gene TRBV7-9 combines with J gene TRBJ1-1, with D perhaps TRBD1 (5 bases). CDR3 length: 13 residues. The germline gives CDR1 SEHNR, CDR2 FQNEAQ (reference sequence). V shed 8 bases and J shed 3 bases, with 13 bases lying between them. DNA of the CDR3: TGTGCCAGCGTCCGCGGGGGGGACACTGAAGCTTTCTTT. Translated, it gives CASVRGGDTEAFF.

This clone was observed once. The gene calls are TRBV6-5 and TRBJ1-3; the D is unclear. The CDR3 loop spans 13 amino acids. V was cut by 6 bases and J by 0 bases, with 6 bases left in between. Germline V gene data show CDR1 as MNHEY and CDR2 as SVGAGI. CDR3 protein: CASSGSSGNTIYF. The CDR3 region has the DNA TGTGCCAGCAGCGGGAGCTCTGGAAACACCATATATTTT.

Concerning this clone: The junction departs from the called germline gene at one end, perhaps through a read error. V usage is TRBV27 and J usage is TRBJ2-1; possible D gene TRBD2, 5 bases. CDR3 size: 14 residues. Germline-derived CDR1 and CDR2 are MNHEY and SMNVEV (reference sequence). CDR3 region: CASSLVGGYSEQFF. The CDR3 DNA follows: TGTGCCAGCAGTTTAGTGGGCGGGTACAGTGAGCAGTTCTTC.

The chain links TRBV4-1 to TRBJ1-3, with 7 bases lining up with TRBD1. The CDR3 extends over 18 amino acids. Germline trimming cut 4 bases from V and 4 bases from J; bases unmatched to any gene: 16. Germline CDR1 and CDR2: MGHRA and YSYEKL. CDR3 sequence: CASSLAGGTRGSGNTIYF. The CDR3, as DNA: TGCGCCAGCAGCCTGGCGGGGGGTACCAGGGGGTCCGGAAACACCATATATTTT.

This clone turned up a few times. The chain recombines TRBV30 with TRBJ2-5; 7 bases align to TRBD2. Trimming removed 0 bases from V and 5 bases from J; junction bases left unmatched: 9. Germline V CDR1 and CDR2: GTSNPN, SVGIG (reference sequence). The CDR3 is 15 amino acids. CDR3 DNA: TGTGCCTGGAGTGTACGGGGGAGGGGAGGGGAGACCCAGTACTTC. Protein: CAWSVRGRGGETQYF.

CDR3 sequence: CASGPQGAYGANVLTF. The CDR3 bases are TGTGCTAGTGGTCCCCAGGGGGCTTATGGGGCCAACGTCCTGACTTTC. The chain employs TRBV12-5 and TRBJ2-6, with 8 bases matching TRBD1. Germline V gene sequence: CDR1 LGHNT, CDR2 FRNRAP. The CDR3 loop spans 16 amino acids. Germline trimming cut 5 bases from V and 3 bases from J; bases unmatched to any gene: 6.

The chain couples TRBV29-1 to TRBJ2-2; 11 bases agree with TRBD1. Trimming removed 5 bases from V and 5 bases from J; junction bases left unmatched: 7. CDR3 length: 15 residues. Germline V gene lookup returns CDR1 SQVTM and CDR2 ANQGSEA. CDR3 sequence reads: CSVIFGTGGTGELFF. The CDR3, as DNA: TGCAGCGTTATTTTCGGGACAGGGGGAACCGGGGAGCTGTTTTTT.

Only one count was recorded for this clone. The rearrangement joins TRBV30 to TRBJ2-7; 12 bases agree with TRBD2. V trimming: 3 bases; J trimming: 2 bases; junction bases outside the gene matches: 2. CDR1 and CDR2 (germline): GTSNPN, SVGIG (reference sequence). There are 14 residues in the CDR3. The DNA for the CDR3 is TGTGCCTGGAGGGCTAGCGGGAGGGCCTACGAGCAGTACTTC. Residues: CAWRASGRAYEQYF.

This chain uses TRBV29-1 with TRBJ1-1, with a possible D match to TRBD1 (6 bases). The V and J ends lost 5 bases and 6 bases respectively, with 16 bases between them. The CDR3 extends over 13 amino acids. The germline V gene has CDR1 SQVTM and CDR2 ANQGSEA. Here the CDR3 DNA reads TGCAGCGTTCTCAAGGGGGAAGAAGCTGAAGCTTTCTTT. Translating it yields CSVLKGEEAEAFF.

As to this clone: The junction departs from the called germline gene at one end, perhaps through a read error. The chain is built from TRBV29-1 and TRBJ1-2; tentatively, D is TRBD1 (6 bases). From germline, CDR1 is SQVTM and CDR2 ANQGSEA. This CDR3 is built from 14 residues. CDR3 region: CSVVLTGSNYGYPF. CDR3 DNA: TGCAGCGTTGTACTGACAGGTTCTAACTATGGCTACCCCTTC.

J is TRBJ1-6 and V is TRBV30; D is uncertain. Per the germline V gene, CDR1 is GTSNPN and CDR2 is SVGIG (reference sequence). The CDR3 spans 13 residues. V shed 6 bases and J shed 7 bases, with 13 bases lying between them. The CDR3 DNA reads TGTGCCTGCGAAATAATTGAGAATTCACCCCTCCACTTT. Its translation: CACEIIENSPLHF.